This TCR beta chain was identified during a study of blood T cell repertoires in COVID-19. About the study: Both acute and convalescent COVID-19 samples were obtained from the United States, Italy and Spain. From T cells, B-cell-depleted T cells, or PBMCs came the material, which was cDNA or gDNA.

Per the original methods: From reference gene primer amplification, estimates of nucleated cell counts were derived. Generated by immunoSEQ multiplex PCR, the TCRdb table keeps only in-frame clones and is missing some. The D gene and trimming were derived from the DNA, and the V and J assignments and clone size from that table. In the table there are about 140,000 clones, roughly 73% of which are singletons. This clonotype originated in a woman between 45 and 65 years old with active or convalescent COVID-19. Sequencing was carried out using peripheral blood.

CDR3 loop: CASSPTQVIQPQHF. CDR3 bases: TGTGCCAGCAGCCCGACCCAGGTTATTCAGCCCCAGCATTTT. The chain couples TRBV7-2 to TRBJ1-5; D gene uncertain. This CDR3 region has 14 residues. Between the trimmed V and J ends, which lost 5 bases and 6 bases, there was a span of 14 bases. CDR1 and CDR2 from the germline V gene are SGHTA and FQGNSA.